One and the same sample provided the 16 T cell receptor beta chains below, sequenced in a study of shared clonotypes between healthy human individuals (dated by TCRdb to 2019 to 2021). Library preparation used the immunoSEQ multiplex PCR assay. This immuneACCESS table, as held by TCRdb, lists in-frame sequences with V and J called but not all clones. Of the missing ones, under half trace to an unresolved V gene in checked studies; the others have no known cause. Present in this sample are around 2,100,000 clones, about 95% of which were seen just once. The top ten hold roughly 1% of the sample. CD8 naive samples were obtained by positive selection for CCR7 among CD45RO-negative cells, yielding a CD45RA+CCR7+ population from which TemRA cells were excluded. Sample: naive CD8+ T cells sorted from blood. The cell subset or site tag for this specimen amounts to: CD45RA+CCR7+. The receptors derive from a man younger than 30 in good health.

This clone is a singleton in its sample. The chain links TRBV27 to TRBJ2-3, with TRBD2 matching over 11 bases. The trim removed 4 bases at V and 1 base at J, leaving 7 bases unmatched. CDR3 length: 17 amino acids. Germline lookup yields CDR1 MNHEY and CDR2 SMNVEV (reference sequence). CDR3 in amino acids: CASSSLLAGEGTDTQYF. In DNA form, the CDR3 reads TGTGCCAGCAGTTCCCTACTAGCGGGGGAGGGCACAGATACGCAGTATTTT.

The chain couples TRBV7-9 to TRBJ2-1; D not resolved. Germline V gene lookup returns CDR1 SEHNR and CDR2 FQNEAQ (reference sequence). The CDR3 contains 13 residues. V was clipped by 9 bases and J by 2 bases, with 11 bases between them. The CDR3 region has the DNA TGTGCCAGTGAGGACCCTACCTACAATGAGCAGTTCTTC. It specifies CASEDPTYNEQFF.

The rearrangement joins TRBV19 to TRBJ2-7, with 7 bases identical to TRBD2. CDR1 is LNHDA, CDR2 SQIVND, per germline (reference sequence). The CDR3 loop spans 17 amino acids. V shed 6 bases and J 2 bases; nucleotides not matched to a gene: 16. CDR3 sequence reads: CASSRSPSMAGAYEQYF. The CDR3 DNA reads as TGTGCCAGTAGCCGATCTCCATCGATGGCGGGAGCCTACGAGCAGTACTTC.

The chain combines TRBV9 with TRBJ1-2; 8 bases match TRBD1. Germline V gene lookup returns CDR1 SGDLS and CDR2 YYNGEE. V shed 4 bases, J shed 0 bases, and the junction held 11 bases outside the gene matches. The CDR3 has 17 residues. The CDR3 sequence is CASSSSAGQGANYGYTF. CDR3 sequence (DNA): TGTGCCAGCAGCTCGTCCGCCGGACAGGGAGCTAACTATGGCTACACCTTC.

In its sample, this clone was seen once. The same CDR3 can be traced to other DNA sequences in this sample. The V gene is TRBV7-9, the J gene TRBJ2-3, with 7 bases fitting TRBD2. V dropped 5 bases and J dropped 0; count of bases not matched to a gene: 5. Germline V CDR1 and CDR2: SEHNR, FQNEAQ (reference sequence). The CDR3 has 15 amino acids. The CDR3 protein is CASSLLGGSTDTQYF. DNA of the CDR3: TGTGCCAGCAGCCTCCTGGGAGGGAGCACAGATACGCAGTATTTT.

This chain links TRBV27 with TRBJ1-1; D remains unclear. Germline CDR1 MNHEY, CDR2 SMNVEV (reference sequence). This CDR3 is 14 amino acids long. Between the trimmed V and J ends, which lost 6 bases and 3 bases, there was a span of 14 bases. The CDR3 loop is CASSQLGMDTEAFF. CDR3 coding DNA: TGTGCCAGCAGCCAGCTAGGGATGGACACTGAAGCTTTCTTT.

Turning to this clone: This sample also contains other DNA sequences that code for the same CDR3. In nucleotides, the CDR3 is TGTGCCAGCAGCTTGTCTACAGGGAGCTACGAGCAGTACTTC. Translating gives CASSLSTGSYEQYF. The gene calls are TRBV7-6 and TRBJ2-7; tentatively, D is TRBD1 (6 bases). V lost 3 bases and J lost 3, with 12 bases in between. This CDR3 spans 14 amino acids. Per germline, CDR1 SGHVS and CDR2 FNYEAQ.

The chain has TRBV5-4 and TRBJ2-5; perhaps TRBD2 as D (6 bases). V dropped 3 bases and J dropped 8 bases, with 14 bases sitting between them. Germline-derived CDR1 and CDR2 are SGHNT and YYREEE (reference sequence). This CDR3 region has 13 residues. The CDR3 nucleotides read TGTGCCAGCAGCTATAGCGGTCAATTAACCCAGTACTTC. Translation: CASSYSGQLTQYF.

This clone was seen a single time. The chain links TRBV5-1 to TRBJ2-3, with 13 bases fitting TRBD2. V gave up 0 bases and J gave up 3 bases; unmatched junction bases: 7. The germline gives CDR1 SGHRS, CDR2 YFSETQ. The CDR3 sequence is 18 residues long. DNA of the CDR3: TGCGCCAGCAGCTTGGAAGGTCGGACTAGCGGGAGAACAGATACGCAGTATTTT. Its protein product is CASSLEGRTSGRTDTQYF.

The chain has TRBV14 and TRBJ2-5, with 8 bases identical to TRBD1. With V trimmed by 4 bases and J by 1 base, 5 bases remained unmatched. This CDR3 has 15 residues. In germline, CDR1 is SGHDN, CDR2 FVKESK. CDR3 loop: CASSPGQVSQETQYF. CDR3 sequence (DNA): TGTGCCAGCAGCCCGGGACAGGTCTCCCAAGAGACCCAGTACTTC.

The rearrangement links TRBV27 to TRBJ2-7; D remains ambiguous. This CDR3 comprises 16 residues. Trimming took 3 bases from V and 0 from J, leaving 15 bases between them. The germline gives CDR1 MNHEY, CDR2 SMNVEV (reference sequence). CDR3 residues: CASSLSGVTASYEQYF. The DNA for the CDR3 is TGTGCCAGCAGTTTGAGTGGGGTGACGGCCTCCTACGAGCAGTACTTC.

The rearrangement links TRBV4-3 to TRBJ1-1; a possible D gene is TRBD1 (6 bases). The CDR3 has 15 amino acids. Germline CDR1 is LGHNA and CDR2 is YSLEER. V shed 0 bases and J shed 5 bases, with 13 bases lying between them. This chain's CDR3 is CASSQDRGGRTEAFF. CDR3 in DNA: TGCGCCAGCAGCCAAGACCGCGGGGGCAGGACTGAAGCTTTCTTT.

The genes are TRBV9 and TRBJ1-2; D is unclear. Trimming took 2 bases from V and 6 from J, leaving 11 bases between them. Germline V gene lookup returns CDR1 SGDLS and CDR2 YYNGEE. The length of the CDR3 is 13 residues. The CDR3 DNA reads TGTGCCAGCAGCGTCAGATTTAAAGATGGCTACACCTTC. It codes for CASSVRFKDGYTF.

The V gene is TRBV25-1, the J gene TRBJ1-1; 7 bases are shared with TRBD1. Germline CDR1 is MGHDK and CDR2 is SYGVNS. V gave up 1 base and J gave up 0 bases; unmatched junction bases: 8. CDR3 length equals 17 residues. The chain's CDR3 is CASSESGEGAMNTEAFF. Here the CDR3 DNA reads TGTGCCAGCAGTGAATCAGGGGAGGGGGCCATGAACACTGAAGCTTTCTTT.

The chain couples TRBV7-9 to TRBJ2-7; possibly TRBD1 or TRBD2 for D (5 bases each). Trimming removed 5 bases from V and 2 bases from J, with 16 bases in between. CDR1 is SEHNR and CDR2 is FQNEAQ in the germline V gene (reference sequence). This CDR3 spans 15 amino acids. DNA of the CDR3: TGTGCCAGCAGCCACCGGGACCGGCCGACCTACGAGCAGTACTTC. It encodes CASSHRDRPTYEQYF.

The chain recombines TRBV27 with TRBJ2-3; the D gene could be TRBD1 or TRBD2 (5 bases each). This CDR3 comprises 13 residues. The germline CDR1 and CDR2 sequences are MNHEY and SMNVEV (reference sequence). Trimming left V 1 base short and J 10 bases short, with 12 bases between. CDR3: CASSLYPGRAQYF. CDR3 bases: TGTGCCAGCAGTTTATATCCGGGGCGGGCGCAGTATTTT.